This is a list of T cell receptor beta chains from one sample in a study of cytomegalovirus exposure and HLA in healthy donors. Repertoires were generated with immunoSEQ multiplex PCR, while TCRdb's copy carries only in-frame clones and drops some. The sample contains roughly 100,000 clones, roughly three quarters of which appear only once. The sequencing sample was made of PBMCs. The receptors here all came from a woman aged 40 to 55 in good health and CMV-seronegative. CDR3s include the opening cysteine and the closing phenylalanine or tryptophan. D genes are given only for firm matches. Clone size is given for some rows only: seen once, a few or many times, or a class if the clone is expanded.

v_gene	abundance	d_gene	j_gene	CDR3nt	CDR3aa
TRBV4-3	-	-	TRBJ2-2	TGCGCCAGCAGCCAAGATAAGGGGTCCCGGTTGTTTTTT	CASSQDKGSRLFF
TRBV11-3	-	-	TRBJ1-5	TGTGCCAGCAGCTTAATACAGCCCCAGCATTTT	CASSLIQPQHF
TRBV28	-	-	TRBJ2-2	TGTGCCAGCATGCAATCAGGCACCGGGGAGCTGTTTTTT	CASMQSGTGELFF
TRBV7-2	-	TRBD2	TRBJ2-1	TGTGCCAGCAGCTTAGACCCCGGCGGGAGGCCTTTGGATGAGCAGTTCTTC	CASSLDPGGRPLDEQFF
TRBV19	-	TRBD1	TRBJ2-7	TGTGCCAGTAGTATGCACAGGGGTGAAGGCTACGAGCAGTACTTC	CASSMHRGEGYEQYF
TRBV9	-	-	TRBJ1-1	TGTGCCAGCAGCGCCAAACGACAGGACCCCATGAACACTGAAGCTTTCTTT	CASSAKRQDPMNTEAFF
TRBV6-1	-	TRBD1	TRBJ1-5	TGTGCCATCGGGACAGGGAACCAGCCCCAGCATTTT	CAIGTGNQPQHF
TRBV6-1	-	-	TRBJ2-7	TGTGCCAGCAGTGAAGTGGACTTATACTACGAGCAGTACTTC	CASSEVDLYYEQYF
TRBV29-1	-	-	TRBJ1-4	TGCAGCGTTGAAGAGTTCAGCCCGGGAAAACTGTTTTTT	CSVEEFSPGKLFF
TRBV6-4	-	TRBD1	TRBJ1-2	TGTGCCAGCAGTGCCTCTGAGGGGGCAGATGGCTACACCTTC	CASSASEGADGYTF
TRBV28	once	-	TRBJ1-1	TGTGCCAGCAGCCCGGGGAACACTGAAGCTTTCTTT	CASSPGNTEAFF
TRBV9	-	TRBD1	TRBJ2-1	TGTGCCAGCACCCTGACAGGGGTTAGCTCCTACAATGAGCAGTTCTTC	CASTLTGVSSYNEQFF
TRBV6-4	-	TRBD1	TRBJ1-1	TGTGCCGGACACCGGTTCAGGACAGGGGACACCTACACTGAAGCTTTCTTT	CAGHRFRTGDTYTEAFF
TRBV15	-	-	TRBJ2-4	TGTGCCACCAGCAGAGATAGGGGGGGGGATCCCTTAATAGCCAAAAACATTCAGTACTTC	CATSRDRGGDPLIAKNIQYF
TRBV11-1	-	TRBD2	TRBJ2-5	TGTGCCAGCAGCCCCTCGCGCGGGAGACAAGAGACCCAGTACTTC	CASSPSRGRQETQYF
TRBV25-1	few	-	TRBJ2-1	TGTGCCAGCCACTCTAGAGCGGCGGAGCAGTTCTTC	CASHSRAAEQFF
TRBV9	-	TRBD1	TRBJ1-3	TGTGCCAGCAGCTCTCGGACAGGTCGAGACACCATATATTTT	CASSSRTGRDTIYF
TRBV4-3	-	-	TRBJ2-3	TGCGCCAGCAGCCATCAGAAGGGGTTGGATACGCAGTATTTT	CASSHQKGLDTQYF
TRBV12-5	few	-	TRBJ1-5	TGTGCTAGTAGCGGGGGCTATAGCAATCAGCCCCAGCATTTT	CASSGGYSNQPQHF
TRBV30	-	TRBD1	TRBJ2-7	TGTGCCTGGACCAGGGGGCTCGGGTTGGGAAGCTACGAGCAGTACTTC	CAWTRGLGLGSYEQYF
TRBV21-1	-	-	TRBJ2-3	TGTGCCAGCATACCGAAGAGGGCGACAGATACGCAGTATTTT	CASIPKRATDTQYF
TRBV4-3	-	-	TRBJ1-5	TGCGCCAGCAGCCAAGCTTTTTCGCCTGTAACGCGACAGCCCCAGCATTTT	CASSQAFSPVTRQPQHF
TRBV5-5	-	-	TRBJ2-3	TGTGCCAGCAGCCGGAGGGGAGATACGCAGTATTTT	CASSRRGDTQYF
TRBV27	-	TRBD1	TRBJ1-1	TGTGCCAGCAGCGTGACAGGGTTGAACACTGAAGCTTTCTTT	CASSVTGLNTEAFF
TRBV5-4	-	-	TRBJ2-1	TGTGCCAGCAGCTTCTTGGAACTAGCAATTTACAATGAGCAGTTCTTC	CASSFLELAIYNEQFF
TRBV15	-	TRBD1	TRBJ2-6	TGTGCCACCAGCAGAGATCCCCAGGGGGCTTCAGGGGCCAACGTCCTGACTTTC	CATSRDPQGASGANVLTF
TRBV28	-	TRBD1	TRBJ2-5	TGTGCCAGCATCCCTTGGACAGGGAGCGAGACCCAGTACTTC	CASIPWTGSETQYF
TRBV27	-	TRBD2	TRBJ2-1	TGTGCCAGCAGTTGGGCTGGCGGGAGTGTCTACAATGAGCAGTTCTTC	CASSWAGGSVYNEQFF
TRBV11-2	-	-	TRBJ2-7	TGTGCCAGTGGGGGGACGGTCTACGAGCAGTACTTC	CASGGTVYEQYF
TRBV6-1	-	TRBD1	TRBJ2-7	TGTGCCAGCAGTGACCGGACAGGGGCCTACGAGCAGTACTTC	CASSDRTGAYEQYF
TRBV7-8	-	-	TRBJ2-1	TGTGCCAGCAGCTTAATCCTGAGCGGAGCATACAATGAGCAGTTCTTC	CASSLILSGAYNEQFF
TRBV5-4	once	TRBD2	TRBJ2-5	TGTGCCAGCAGCTTGGGACTAGCGGGTGTACAACAAGAGACCCAGTACTTC	CASSLGLAGVQQETQYF
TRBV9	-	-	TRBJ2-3	TGTGCCAGCAGCGTAGGTGGCGGAAGCACAGATACGCAGTATTTT	CASSVGGGSTDTQYF
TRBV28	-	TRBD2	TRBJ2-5	TGTGCCAGTGGGCTAGCGGAAGAGACCCAGTACTTC	CASGLAEETQYF
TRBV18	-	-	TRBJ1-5	TGTGCCAGCTCACCCGGGGGGGGTCAGCCCCAGCATTTT	CASSPGGGQPQHF
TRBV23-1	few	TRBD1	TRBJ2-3	TGCGCCAGCAGAGACAGGGGTCGGAGGTTAGATACGCAGTATTTT	CASRDRGRRLDTQYF
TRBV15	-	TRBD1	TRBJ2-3	TGTGCCACCAGCAGCGACAGGGGGCTAGGAGGAGATACGCAGTATTTT	CATSSDRGLGGDTQYF
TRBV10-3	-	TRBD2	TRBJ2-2	TGTGCCATCAGTGATTTGACTAGCGGGAGGCGGGGGGAGCTGTTTTTT	CAISDLTSGRRGELFF
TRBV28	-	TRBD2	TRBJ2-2	TGTGCCAGCAGTTTTACGGGGGGCGGGGAGCTGTTTTTT	CASSFTGGGELFF
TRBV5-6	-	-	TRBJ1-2	TGTGCCAGCAGCCGCGGGGCACCCTCCTATGGCTACACCTTC	CASSRGAPSYGYTF
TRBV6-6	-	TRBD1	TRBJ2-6	TGTGCCAGCAGGACAGGGGCTGGGGCCAACGTCCTGACTTTC	CASRTGAGANVLTF
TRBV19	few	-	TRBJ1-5	TGTGCCAGTAGTATAGGCCCCCTTCGAGGAGTTAATCAGCCCCAGCATTTT	CASSIGPLRGVNQPQHF
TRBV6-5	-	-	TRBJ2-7	TGTGCCACCACCGGGACACATTCCTACGAGCAGTACTTC	CATTGTHSYEQYF
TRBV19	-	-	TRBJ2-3	TGTGCCAGTAGTGTCGGGGGTTCCACAGATACGCAGTATTTT	CASSVGGSTDTQYF
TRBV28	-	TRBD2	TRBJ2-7	TGTGCCACCAATGAATTTAGCGGGAGTCTCAACGAGCAGTACTTC	CATNEFSGSLNEQYF
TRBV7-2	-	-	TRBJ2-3	TGTGCCAGCAGCCTAACGTCAGATACGCAGTATTTT	CASSLTSDTQYF
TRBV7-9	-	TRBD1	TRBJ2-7	TGTGCCAGCAGGGGGGTGAACAGGGGCTCCTACGAGCAGTACTTC	CASRGVNRGSYEQYF
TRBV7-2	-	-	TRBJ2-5	TGTGCCAGCAGCTTAGACTTTCGGGTCGCCTACTCAGAGACCCAGTACTTC	CASSLDFRVAYSETQYF
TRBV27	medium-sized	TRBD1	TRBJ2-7	TGTGCCAGCAGTTTTTCGGGACAGAACTACGAGCAGTACTTC	CASSFSGQNYEQYF
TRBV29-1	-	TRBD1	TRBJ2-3	TGCAGCGTTGAAGATCCGGGACAGGGCACAGATACGCAGTATTTT	CSVEDPGQGTDTQYF
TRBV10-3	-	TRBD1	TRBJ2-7	TGTGCCATCACTCCGGGACAGGGGATCTCCGAGCAGTACTTC	CAITPGQGISEQYF
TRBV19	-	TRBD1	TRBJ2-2	TGTGCCGCTCGGACAGGGGTAGACACCGGGGAGCTGTTTTTT	CAARTGVDTGELFF
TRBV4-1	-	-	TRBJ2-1	TGCGCCAGCAGCCTTCGAGGGCTCGATGAGCAGTTCTTC	CASSLRGLDEQFF
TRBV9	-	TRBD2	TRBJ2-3	TGTGCCAGCAGCATTGGACTAGCCCCAGATACGCAGTATTTT	CASSIGLAPDTQYF
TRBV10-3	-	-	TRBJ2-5	TGTGCCATCAGTGAGTCTGTTGAGGAGACCCAGTACTTC	CAISESVEETQYF
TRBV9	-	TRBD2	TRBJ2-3	TGTGCCAGCAGCATTAGCGGGAGGACCCTGGGAGATACGCAGTATTTT	CASSISGRTLGDTQYF
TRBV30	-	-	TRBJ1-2	TGTGCCTGGAGTGTACATTTGCCCTGGGGGGAAGGCTACACCTTC	CAWSVHLPWGEGYTF